The rows below give T cell receptor beta chains drawn from one sample of a study of identical twins. Via MiXCR, TCRdb re-called the 5' RACE reads, giving one row per CDR3 protein. The sample consists of approximately 1.8 million distinct CDR3 sequences, roughly a third of them appearing once. The sample consisted of cord blood. These receptors were collected from a newborn girl in good health. The CDR3 runs from the conserved cysteine through the conserved F or W. The D gene is left open where the match is weak. Clone size is not always given. Where it is, it says once, few, many or a class for expanded clones.

V,D,J,size,CDR3,DNA
TRBV4-1,TRBD2,TRBJ2-1,few,CASSQDSAGGYNEQFF,TGCGCCAGCAGCCAAGATAGCGCGGGGGGCTACAATGAGCAGTTCTTC
TRBV28,.,TRBJ2-7,few,CASSPYHSSSYEQYF,TGTGCCAGCAGTCCCTACCATTCCAGCTCCTACGAGCAGTACTTC
TRBV12-3/TRBV12-4,TRBD1,TRBJ1-2,.,CASSLYPGTGKGGYTF,TGTGCCAGCAGTTTATACCCCGGGACAGGGAAGGGCGGCTACACCTTC
TRBV12-5,TRBD1,TRBJ2-1,.,CASGLAGQGEGNEQFF,TGTGCTAGTGGTTTGGCGGGACAGGGAGAGGGAAATGAGCAGTTCTTC
TRBV6-1,.,TRBJ2-3,many,CASSEGLDTQYF,TGTGCCAGCAGTGAAGGGTTAGATACGCAGTATTTT
TRBV12-3/TRBV12-4,.,TRBJ2-7,few,CASSFSLTGRGSYEQYF,TGTGCCAGCAGTTTTTCCCTTACCGGGAGAGGCTCCTACGAGCAGTACTTC
TRBV3-1,.,TRBJ2-1,.,CASSQDLTTYNEQFF,TGTGCCAGCAGCCAAGATCTCACTACCTACAATGAGCAGTTCTTC
TRBV5-4,TRBD2,TRBJ2-4,few,CASSLGSGRTLAKNIQYF,TGTGCCAGCAGCTTGGGTAGCGGGAGGACTCTAGCCAAAAACATTCAGTACTTC
TRBV29-1,TRBD2,TRBJ2-1,few,CSVSPRGRGHNEQFF,TGCAGCGTTTCCCCCCGCGGGAGGGGGCACAATGAGCAGTTCTTC
TRBV7-9,.,TRBJ1-1,few,CASSLRLRQVNTEAFF,TGTGCCAGCAGCTTGCGGTTACGACAGGTGAACACTGAAGCTTTCTTT
TRBV2,TRBD1,TRBJ1-5,.,CASSGEGASSQHF,TGTGCCAGCAGTGGGGAGGGGGCAAGTTCCCAGCATTTT
TRBV27,.,TRBJ1-2,.,CASSRAVSNYGYTF,TGTGCCAGCAGTAGGGCCGTCTCAAACTATGGCTACACCTTC
TRBV27,.,TRBJ2-7,.,CASSGRGGDQYF,TGTGCCAGCAGTGGTCGAGGGGGGGACCAGTACTTC
TRBV7-9,TRBD1,TRBJ1-2,.,CAGSFDPQGANYGYTF,TGTGCCGGCAGCTTTGACCCACAGGGGGCTAACTATGGCTACACCTTC
TRBV6-1,.,TRBJ1-5,.,CASSVEKPQHF,TGTGCCAGCAGTGTTGAGAAACCCCAGCATTTT
TRBV28,TRBD1,TRBJ2-7,.,CANSGTGTYEQYF,TGTGCCAACTCCGGGACAGGGACCTACGAGCAGTACTTC
TRBV20-1,TRBD1,TRBJ1-5,few,CSATTGEAQPQHF,TGCAGTGCTACGACAGGGGAAGCTCAGCCCCAGCATTTT
TRBV12-3/TRBV12-4,TRBD2,TRBJ2-7,few,CASSLRLASSEQYF,TGTGCCAGCAGTTTGCGACTAGCGTCCTCCGAGCAGTACTTC
TRBV20-1,.,TRBJ2-3,.,CSARVRGSGTDTQYF,TGCAGTGCTAGAGTACGAGGGAGCGGCACAGATACGCAGTATTTT
TRBV5-1,.,TRBJ2-1,.,CASSLRRAPSSYNEQFF,TGCGCCAGCAGCTTGCGTCGAGCGCCTAGCTCCTACAATGAGCAGTTCTTC
TRBV7-2,TRBD2,TRBJ2-7,.,CASSLTLPSGAQYF,TGTGCCAGCAGCTTAACCCTTCCTAGCGGAGCCCAGTACTTC
TRBV18,.,TRBJ2-1,.,CASSQQGLIDNEQFF,TGTGCCAGCTCACAACAGGGTCTCATAGACAATGAGCAGTTCTTC
TRBV6-5,.,TRBJ2-2,few,CASSYSAVTNTGELFF,TGTGCCAGCAGTTACTCGGCGGTAACGAACACCGGGGAGCTGTTTTTT
TRBV14,.,TRBJ2-3,few,CASSKNARNADTQYF,TGTGCCAGCAGCAAGAACGCTAGAAACGCAGATACGCAGTATTTT
TRBV2,.,TRBJ2-4,few,CASSEGDGAKNIQYF,TGTGCCAGCAGTGAAGGGGACGGAGCCAAAAACATTCAGTACTTC
TRBV27,.,TRBJ1-2,.,CASSLNRQAGYTF,TGTGCCAGCAGTTTAAATAGGCAGGCGGGCTACACCTTC
TRBV4-1,TRBD2,TRBJ2-3,few,CASSQVAAGPYLADTQYF,TGCGCCAGCAGCCAAGTTGCAGCGGGACCCTATCTCGCAGATACGCAGTATTTT
TRBV5-1,.,TRBJ2-4,.,CASSLGYTGIRAKNIQYF,TGCGCCAGCAGCTTGGGTTATACAGGGATCCGGGCCAAAAACATTCAGTACTTC
TRBV3-1,.,TRBJ1-4,many,CASSQRQGGEKLFF,TGTGCCAGCAGCCAACGTCAGGGTGGGGAAAAACTGTTTTTT
TRBV7-9,.,TRBJ2-5,many,CASSATGFQETQYF,TGTGCCAGCAGCGCGACAGGTTTCCAAGAGACCCAGTACTTC
TRBV5-1,.,TRBJ2-3,.,CASSLVRRTDTDTQYF,TGCGCCAGCAGCTTGGTTCGCCGGACAGACACAGATACGCAGTATTTT
TRBV20-1,.,TRBJ2-4,few,CSARRGSKNIQYF,TGCAGTGCTAGAAGGGGATCCAAAAACATTCAGTACTTC
TRBV6-1,TRBD1,TRBJ2-4,.,CAIRPPTQTGRKNIQYF,TGTGCCATCCGCCCCCCCACTCAGACAGGGAGAAAAAACATTCAGTACTTC
TRBV12-3/TRBV12-4,.,TRBJ2-4,.,CASSLRGADKNIQYF,TGTGCCAGCAGTTTACGGGGGGCGGACAAAAACATTCAGTACTTC
TRBV20-1,.,TRBJ2-7,few,CSAQAGSSYEQYF,TGCAGTGCCCAAGCGGGCTCGTCCTACGAGCAGTACTTC
TRBV6-5,TRBD1,TRBJ2-7,few,CASSYSRDRGPHEQYF,TGTGCCAGCAGTTACTCGAGGGACAGGGGTCCCCACGAGCAGTACTTC
TRBV20-1,.,TRBJ2-5,.,CSAIGSRGQETQYF,TGCAGTGCTATCGGGTCCCGAGGGCAAGAGACCCAGTACTTC
TRBV30,TRBD2,TRBJ2-3,.,CAWSGYSGAGDTQYF,TGTGCCTGGAGTGGTTATAGCGGGGCGGGAGATACGCAGTATTTT
TRBV18,.,TRBJ2-7,few,CASSPPAGSYNEQYF,TGTGCCAGCTCACCACCAGCGGGCTCCTACAATGAGCAGTACTTC
TRBV2,.,TRBJ1-5,.,CASSEATFSNQPQHF,TGTGCCAGCAGTGAAGCCACATTTAGCAATCAGCCCCAGCATTTT
TRBV2,.,TRBJ2-1,few,CASRPENNEQFF,TGTGCCAGCAGACCGGAAAACAATGAGCAGTTCTTC
TRBV10-3,.,TRBJ2-7,.,CAIMGGQSYEQYF,TGTGCCATCATGGGTGGACAGTCCTACGAGCAGTACTTC
TRBV20-1,.,TRBJ2-3,.,CSARGVRRDTQYF,TGCAGTGCTAGAGGAGTACGGCGGGATACGCAGTATTTT
TRBV19,.,TRBJ1-4,.,CASSILDSKYEKLFF,TGTGCCAGTAGTATCTTGGACAGCAAATATGAAAAACTGTTTTTT
TRBV11-2,TRBD2,TRBJ2-5,few,CASSLRLAGVLETQYF,TGTGCCAGCAGCCTTCGACTAGCGGGAGTGTTAGAGACCCAGTACTTC
TRBV6-6,.,TRBJ2-5,few,CASSYSKVEETQYF,TGTGCCAGCAGTTACTCGAAGGTGGAAGAGACCCAGTACTTC
TRBV20-1,.,TRBJ2-3,.,CSARVQLASTDTQYF,TGCAGTGCTAGAGTTCAGCTAGCCTCCACAGATACGCAGTATTTT
TRBV27,.,TRBJ2-5,.,CASTLRGRKTQYF,TGTGCCAGCACCCTAAGGGGGAGGAAGACCCAGTACTTC
TRBV19,.,TRBJ2-7,.,CASNDLGAGIYEQYF,TGTGCCAGTAACGACCTGGGGGCAGGGATCTACGAGCAGTACTTC
TRBV18,.,TRBJ2-7,few,CASSGQGDAYEQYF,TGTGCCAGCTCAGGACAAGGAGACGCCTACGAGCAGTACTTC
TRBV6-7,.,TRBJ2-2,.,CASSSTAWNTGELFF,TGTGCCAGCAGTTCAACTGCTTGGAACACCGGGGAGCTGTTTTTT
TRBV20-1,TRBD2,TRBJ2-1,.,CSARRIAGGEQFF,TGCAGTGCTAGACGGATAGCGGGAGGCGAGCAGTTCTTC
TRBV25-1,TRBD2,TRBJ2-3,.,CASSRLLAGETDTQYF,TGTGCCAGCAGCCGACTACTAGCGGGAGAAACAGATACGCAGTATTTT